This T cell receptor beta chain stems from a study of T cell responses to AZD1222 COVID-19 vaccine. Study-wide results and limits: The peak T cell response came first, and repertoires were sampled only after it. The donor cohort was predominantly white British with a female majority, and clonal diversity may have been underestimated.

Sequencing used immunoSEQ multiplex PCR; TCRdb keeps in-frame clones, though not all of them. The data show around 65,000 clones, roughly four fifths seen once. About this clone itself: The target antigen is unknown.

The CDR3 spans 15 residues. Germline V lookup: CDR1 SGDLS, CDR2 YYNGEE. Trimming took 0 bases from V and 5 from J; bases not matched to a gene: 2. The V and J genes are TRBV9 and TRBJ2-7; TRBD2 agrees at 13 bases. The TCR sequence derives from an adult who received the AZD1222 COVID-19 vaccine. Source: peripheral blood, taken 28 days after the second AZD1222 dose. Written as DNA, the CDR3 is TGTGCCAGCAGCGTAGAAGGACTAGCGGGAGACGAGCAGTACTTC. As protein: CASSVEGLAGDEQYF.